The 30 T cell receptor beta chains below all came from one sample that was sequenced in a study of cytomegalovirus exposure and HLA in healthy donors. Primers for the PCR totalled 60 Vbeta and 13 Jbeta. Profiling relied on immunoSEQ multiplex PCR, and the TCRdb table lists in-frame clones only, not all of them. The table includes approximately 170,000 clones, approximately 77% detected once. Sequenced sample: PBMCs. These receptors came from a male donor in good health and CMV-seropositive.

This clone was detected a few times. The CDR3, as DNA: TGTGCCATCAGTGGGATGGGACAGGGGGCATACGAGCAGTACTTC. Amino acids: CAISGMGQGAYEQYF. The chain uses TRBV10-3 and TRBJ2-7; 12 nucleotides align to TRBD1. In germline, CDR1 is ENHRY, CDR2 SYGVKD. Trimming at V came to 4 bases and at J to 4 bases, leaving 5 bases not matched to a gene. CDR3 length equals 15 residues.

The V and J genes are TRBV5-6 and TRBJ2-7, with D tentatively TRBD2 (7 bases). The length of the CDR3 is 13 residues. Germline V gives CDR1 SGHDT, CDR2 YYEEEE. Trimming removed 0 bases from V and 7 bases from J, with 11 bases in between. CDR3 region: CASSLGEGEEQYF. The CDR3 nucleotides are TGTGCCAGCAGCTTGGGGGAGGGGGAGGAGCAGTACTTC.

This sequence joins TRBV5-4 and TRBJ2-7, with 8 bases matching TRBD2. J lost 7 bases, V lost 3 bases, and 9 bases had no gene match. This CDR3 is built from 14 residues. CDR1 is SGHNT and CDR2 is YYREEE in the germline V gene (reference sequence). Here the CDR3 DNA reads TGTGCCAGCAGCTACCGGGGGGGCTCTTTAGAGCAGTACTTC. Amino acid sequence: CASSYRGGSLEQYF.

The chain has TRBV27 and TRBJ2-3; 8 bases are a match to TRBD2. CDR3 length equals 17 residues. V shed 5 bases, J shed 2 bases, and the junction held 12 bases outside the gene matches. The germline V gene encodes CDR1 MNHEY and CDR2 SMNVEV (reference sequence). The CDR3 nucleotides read TGTGCCAGCAGTCTTAGACTAGCGAACCTTTACACAGATACGCAGTATTTT. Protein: CASSLRLANLYTDTQYF.

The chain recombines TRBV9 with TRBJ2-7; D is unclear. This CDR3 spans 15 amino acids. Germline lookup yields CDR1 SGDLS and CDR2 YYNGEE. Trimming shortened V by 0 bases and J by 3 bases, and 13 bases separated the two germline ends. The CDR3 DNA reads TGTGCCAGCAGCGTAGGGGCAGAGCAGGACTACGAGCAGTACTTC. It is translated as CASSVGAEQDYEQYF. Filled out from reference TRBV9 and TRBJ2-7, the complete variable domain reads DSGVTQTPKHLITATGQRVTLRCSPRSGDLSVYWYQQSLDQGLQFLIQYYNGEERAKGNILERFSAQQFPDLHSELNLSSLELGDSALYFCASSVGAEQDYEQYFGPGTRLTVT.

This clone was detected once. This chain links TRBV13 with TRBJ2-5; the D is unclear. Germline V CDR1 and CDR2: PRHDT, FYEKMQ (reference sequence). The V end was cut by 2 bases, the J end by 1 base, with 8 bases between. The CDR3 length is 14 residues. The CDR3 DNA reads TGTGCCAGCAGCTTACTAGGAAGCCAAGAGACCCAGTACTTC. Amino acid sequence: CASSLLGSQETQYF.

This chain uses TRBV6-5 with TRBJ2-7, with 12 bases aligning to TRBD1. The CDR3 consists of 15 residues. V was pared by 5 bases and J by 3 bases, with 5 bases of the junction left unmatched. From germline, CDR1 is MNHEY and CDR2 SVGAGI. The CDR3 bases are TGTGCCAGCAGTAGGGGACAGGGGGCTCGCTACGAGCAGTACTTC. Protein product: CASSRGQGARYEQYF.

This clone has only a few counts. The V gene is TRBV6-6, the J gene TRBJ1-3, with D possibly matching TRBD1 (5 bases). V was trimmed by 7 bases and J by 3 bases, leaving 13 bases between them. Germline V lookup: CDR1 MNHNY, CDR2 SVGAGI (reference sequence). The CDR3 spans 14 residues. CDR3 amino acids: CASNPRGDGNTIYF. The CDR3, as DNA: TGTGCCAGCAATCCCCGGGGGGATGGAAACACCATATATTTT.

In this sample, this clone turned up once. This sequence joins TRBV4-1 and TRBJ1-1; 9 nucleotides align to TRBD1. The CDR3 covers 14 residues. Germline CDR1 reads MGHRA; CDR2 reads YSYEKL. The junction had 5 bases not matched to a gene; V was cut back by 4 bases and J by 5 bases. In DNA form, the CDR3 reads TGCGCCAGCAGCCGGGACAGGGAGCGAACTGAAGCTTTCTTT. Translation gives CASSRDRERTEAFF.

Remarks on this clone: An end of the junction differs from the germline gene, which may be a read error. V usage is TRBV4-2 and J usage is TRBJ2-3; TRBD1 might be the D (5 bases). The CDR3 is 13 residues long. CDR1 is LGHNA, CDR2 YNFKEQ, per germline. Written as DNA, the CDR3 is TGTGCCAGCAGCCAAGATTTGGATGTCCGACAGAATTTT. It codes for CASSQDLDVRQNF.

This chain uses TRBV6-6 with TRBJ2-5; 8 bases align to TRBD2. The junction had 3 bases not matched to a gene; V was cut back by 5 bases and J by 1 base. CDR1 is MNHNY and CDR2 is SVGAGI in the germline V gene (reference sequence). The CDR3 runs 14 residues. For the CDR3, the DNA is TGTGCCAGCAGTCTTAGCGGGGCCCAAGAGACCCAGTACTTC. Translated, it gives CASSLSGAQETQYF.

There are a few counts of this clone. This chain's CDR3 is CASSGTVNYGYTF. Here the CDR3 DNA reads TGTGCCAGCAGCGGGACAGTTAACTATGGCTACACCTTC. The chain employs TRBV7-2 and TRBJ1-2, with TRBD1 matching 7 bases. Germline assignment: CDR1 SGHTA and CDR2 FQGNSA. This CDR3 has 13 amino acids. Trimming removed 5 bases from V and 1 base from J; junction bases left unmatched: 1.

CDR3 region: CASSQAPGGVYNEQFF. The DNA for the CDR3 is TGCGCCAGCAGCCAAGCCCCCGGGGGGGTTTACAATGAGCAGTTCTTC. The chain carries TRBV4-1 and TRBJ2-1; 8 bases align to TRBD2. CDR1 and CDR2 from the germline V gene are MGHRA and YSYEKL. V trimming: 1 base; J trimming: 4 bases; junction bases outside the gene matches: 6. The CDR3 has 16 amino acids.

This CDR3 is CASSGHPNTEAFF. The DNA for the CDR3 is TGTGCCAGCAGCGGACACCCGAACACTGAAGCTTTCTTT. The V and J genes are TRBV6-1 and TRBJ1-1; D is perhaps TRBD1 (5 bases). The CDR3 is 13 residues long. From germline, CDR1 is MNHNS and CDR2 SASEGT. V was clipped by 6 bases and J by 1 base, with 9 bases between them.

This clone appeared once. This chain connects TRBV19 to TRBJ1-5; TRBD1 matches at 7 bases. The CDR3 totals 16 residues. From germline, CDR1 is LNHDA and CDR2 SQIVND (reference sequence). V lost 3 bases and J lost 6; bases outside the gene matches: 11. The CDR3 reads CASSMGRQGGGQPQHF. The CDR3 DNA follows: TGTGCCAGTAGTATGGGAAGACAGGGTGGGGGTCAGCCCCAGCATTTT. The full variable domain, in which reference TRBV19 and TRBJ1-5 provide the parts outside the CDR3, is DGGITQSPKYLFRKEGQNVTLSCEQNLNHDAMYWYRQDPGQGLRLIYYSQIVNDFQKGDIAEGYSVSREKKESFPLTVTSAQKNPTAFYLCASSMGRQGGGQPQHFGDGTRLSIL.

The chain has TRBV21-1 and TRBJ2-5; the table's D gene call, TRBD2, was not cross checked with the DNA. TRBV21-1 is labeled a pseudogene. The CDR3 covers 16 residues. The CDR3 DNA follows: TGTGCCAGCAGCATAGACCAGCGGGGGGGCCTTGAGACCCAGTACTTC. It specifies CASSIDQRGGLETQYF.

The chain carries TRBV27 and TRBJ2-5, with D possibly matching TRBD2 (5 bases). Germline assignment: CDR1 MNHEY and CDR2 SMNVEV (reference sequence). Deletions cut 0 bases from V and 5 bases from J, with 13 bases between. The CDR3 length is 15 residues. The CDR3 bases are TGTGCCAGCAGTTTATCCTTCGGGGTAGGGGAGACCCAGTACTTC. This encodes CASSLSFGVGETQYF.

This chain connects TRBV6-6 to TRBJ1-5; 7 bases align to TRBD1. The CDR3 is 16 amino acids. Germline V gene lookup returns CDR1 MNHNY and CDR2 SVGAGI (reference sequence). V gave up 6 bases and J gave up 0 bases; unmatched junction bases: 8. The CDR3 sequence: CASRFRGGRSNQPQHF. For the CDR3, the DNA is TGTGCCAGCAGGTTCCGAGGGGGCCGTAGCAATCAGCCCCAGCATTTT.

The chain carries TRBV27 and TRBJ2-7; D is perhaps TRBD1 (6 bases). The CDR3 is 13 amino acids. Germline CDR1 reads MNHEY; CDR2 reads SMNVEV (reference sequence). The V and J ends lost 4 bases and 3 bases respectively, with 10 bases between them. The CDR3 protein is CASSYTGFYEQYF. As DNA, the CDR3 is TGTGCCAGCAGTTACACAGGGTTCTACGAGCAGTACTTC.

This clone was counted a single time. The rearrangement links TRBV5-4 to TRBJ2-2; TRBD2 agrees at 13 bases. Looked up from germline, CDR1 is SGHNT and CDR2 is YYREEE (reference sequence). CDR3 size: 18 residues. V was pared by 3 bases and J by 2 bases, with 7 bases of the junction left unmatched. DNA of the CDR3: TGTGCCAGCAGCTATGGACTAGCGGGGGCTGTTAACACCGGGGAGCTGTTTTTT. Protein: CASSYGLAGAVNTGELFF.

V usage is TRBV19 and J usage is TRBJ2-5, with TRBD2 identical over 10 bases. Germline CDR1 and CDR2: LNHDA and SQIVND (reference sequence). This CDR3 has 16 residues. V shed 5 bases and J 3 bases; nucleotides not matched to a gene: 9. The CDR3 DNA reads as TGTGCCAGTAGTTCCCCCGGCCTAGCGGGGGAAGAGACCCAGTACTTC. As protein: CASSSPGLAGEETQYF.

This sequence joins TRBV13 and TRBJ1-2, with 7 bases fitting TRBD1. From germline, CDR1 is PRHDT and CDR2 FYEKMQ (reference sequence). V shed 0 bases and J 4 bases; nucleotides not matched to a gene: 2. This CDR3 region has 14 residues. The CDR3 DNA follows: TGTGCCAGCAGCTTAGGGGGACAGAGCTATGGCTACACCTTC. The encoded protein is CASSLGGQSYGYTF.

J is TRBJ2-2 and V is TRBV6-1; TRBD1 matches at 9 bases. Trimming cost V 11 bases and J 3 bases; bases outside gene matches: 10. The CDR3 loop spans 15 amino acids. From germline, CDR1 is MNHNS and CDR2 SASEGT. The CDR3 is CAGGGQGGDTGELFF. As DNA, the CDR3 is TGTGCCGGGGGGGGACAGGGTGGCGACACCGGGGAGCTGTTTTTT.

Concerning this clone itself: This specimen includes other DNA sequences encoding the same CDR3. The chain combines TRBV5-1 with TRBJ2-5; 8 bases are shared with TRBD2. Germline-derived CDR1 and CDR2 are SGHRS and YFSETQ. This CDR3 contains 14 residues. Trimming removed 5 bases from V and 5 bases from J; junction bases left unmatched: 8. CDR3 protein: CASSPRGGDETQYF. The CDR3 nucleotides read TGCGCCAGCAGTCCCCGGGGGGGCGATGAGACCCAGTACTTC.

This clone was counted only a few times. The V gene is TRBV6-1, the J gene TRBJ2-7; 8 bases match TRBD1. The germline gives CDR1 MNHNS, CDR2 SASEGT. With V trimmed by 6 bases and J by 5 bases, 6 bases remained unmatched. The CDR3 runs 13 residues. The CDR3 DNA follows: TGTGCCAGCAGCCTCGACAGGGGCCACGAGCAGTACTTC. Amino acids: CASSLDRGHEQYF.

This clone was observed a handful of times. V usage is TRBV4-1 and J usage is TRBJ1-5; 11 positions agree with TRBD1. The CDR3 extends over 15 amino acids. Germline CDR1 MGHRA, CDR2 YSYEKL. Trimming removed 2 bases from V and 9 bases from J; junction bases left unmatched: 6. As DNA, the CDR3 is TGCGCCAGCAGCCAATACCGGGACAGGGGGGTGCCCCAGCATTTT. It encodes CASSQYRDRGVPQHF.

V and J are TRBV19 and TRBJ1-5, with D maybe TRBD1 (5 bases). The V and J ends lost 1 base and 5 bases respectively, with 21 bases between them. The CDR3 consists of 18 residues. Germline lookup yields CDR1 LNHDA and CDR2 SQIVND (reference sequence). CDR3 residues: CASSIGRLRGKSDQPQHF. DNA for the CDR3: TGTGCCAGTAGTATAGGGAGGTTGCGGGGGAAGAGCGATCAGCCCCAGCATTTT.

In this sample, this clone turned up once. In nucleotides, the CDR3 is TGTGCCAGCTCACCACCGGCGCAGGCCACGTACGAGCAGTACTTC. Protein: CASSPPAQATYEQYF. The V and J genes are TRBV18 and TRBJ2-7; D is unclear. Trimming shortened V by 0 bases and J by 4 bases, and 13 bases separated the two germline ends. CDR3 length: 15 residues. CDR1 is KGHSH and CDR2 is LQKENI in the germline V gene.

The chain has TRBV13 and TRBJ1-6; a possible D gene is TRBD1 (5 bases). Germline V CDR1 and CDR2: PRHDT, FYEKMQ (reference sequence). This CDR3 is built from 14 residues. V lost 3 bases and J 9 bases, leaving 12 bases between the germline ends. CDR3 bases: TGTGCCAGCAGCTTGCGGGGGACGCTTTCACCCCTCCACTTT. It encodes CASSLRGTLSPLHF.

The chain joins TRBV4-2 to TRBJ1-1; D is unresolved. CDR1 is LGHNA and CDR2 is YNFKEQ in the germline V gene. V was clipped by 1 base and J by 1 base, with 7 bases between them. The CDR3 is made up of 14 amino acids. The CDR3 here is CASSQGRGNTEAFF. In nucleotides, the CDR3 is TGTGCCAGCAGCCAAGGGAGAGGGAACACTGAAGCTTTCTTT.